This is a list of T cell receptor beta chains from one sample in a study of graft-versus-host responses after intestinal transplantation. TCRdb's table, derived via immunoSEQ multiplex PCR, lists solely in-frame clones and lacks some. This sample has about 8,100 clones, with 60% to 80% found just once. The starting material was ileum tissue, obtained approximately 460 days after transplant. The receptors were sampled from a human patient who received an intestinal transplant, so some T cells may come from the graft donor. CDR3s include the opening cysteine and the closing phenylalanine or tryptophan. Each record gives: CDR3 length, J gene, V gene, CDR3 protein.

12	TRBJ1-2	TRBV28	CASSSTNYGYTF
15	TRBJ2-5	TRBV18	CASSPPGAFQETQYF
16	TRBJ1-4	TRBV5-1	CASSAGEGATNEKLFF
13	TRBJ2-1	TRBV27	CASSLSGDNEQFF
18	TRBJ2-2	TRBV28	CASSTPGTSGTITGELFF
13	TRBJ2-2	TRBV29-1	CSVRQGDTGELFF
15	TRBJ2-3	TRBV5-1	CASSPEGRSTDTQYF
14	TRBJ2-2	TRBV19	CASSVTGGTGELFF
15	TRBJ2-1	TRBV7-9	CASSLVLGRANEQFF
12	TRBJ2-1	TRBV6-1	CATRISYNEQFF
15	TRBJ1-1	TRBV19	CASTPHQGPVTEAFF
15	TRBJ2-5	TRBV6-1	CASSEIKGIEETQYF
15	TRBJ1-1	TRBV5-1	CASSRDTQRSTEAFF
14	TRBJ2-7	TRBV2	CASSEGGLAYEQYF
15	TRBJ2-1	TRBV7-3	CASSLSAPGVDEQFF
18	TRBJ1-5	TRBV11-3	CASSLWERTHKRGQPQHF
17	TRBJ1-2	TRBV5-4	CASSLVTNQGQVSGYTF
14	TRBJ2-7	TRBV19	CASSTTGARSEQYF
17	TRBJ1-6	TRBV10-3	CAISRHRDRGPNSPLHF
14	TRBJ2-3	TRBV5-1	CASSSRPLDSTQYF
13	TRBJ2-1	TRBV5-1	CASSLGQRNEQFF
13	TRBJ1-6	TRBV5-4	CAVSTGWNSPLHF
13	TRBJ2-5	TRBV2	CASTSDREETQYF
18	TRBJ2-3	TRBV5-6	CASSLTSGEGWDTDTQYF
11	TRBJ1-1	TRBV29-1	CSVEPWGVPFF
16	TRBJ1-6	TRBV4-1	CASSQRQLSGDSPLHF
13	TRBJ1-5	TRBV7-6	CASSLALNQPQHF
14	TRBJ1-1	TRBV10-1	CATTRQGANTEAFF
13	TRBJ1-6	TRBV27	CASSPAGRSPLHF
16	TRBJ2-5	TRBV5-1	CASSFRLAGASETQYF
14	TRBJ2-7	TRBV11-2	CASEGEGLRNEQYF
13	TRBJ1-2	TRBV9	CASSVGHNYGYTF
15	TRBJ1-2	TRBV13	CASSLGSQGDRGYTF
14	TRBJ2-5	TRBV6-5	CASKLAGGLETQYF
14	TRBJ2-1	TRBV5-4	CASSLNGGASEQFF
15	TRBJ1-3	TRBV10-1	CAGNGGGGSGNTIYF
15	TRBJ1-1	TRBV7-9	CASSLTGGQFTEAFF
15	TRBJ2-2	TRBV27	CASTNELAGTGELFF
13	TRBJ1-4	TRBV6-6	CASRGQINEKLFF
16	TRBJ1-5	TRBV4-2	CASSQERGQVNQPQHF
16	-	TRBV14	CASSQDGGQGVYEQYF
15	TRBJ2-1	TRBV5-4	CASSLSGSWYNEQFF
16	TRBJ2-1	TRBV7-3	CASSLTGGTTYNEQFF
14	TRBJ1-6	TRBV30	CAWTTFGNNSPLHF